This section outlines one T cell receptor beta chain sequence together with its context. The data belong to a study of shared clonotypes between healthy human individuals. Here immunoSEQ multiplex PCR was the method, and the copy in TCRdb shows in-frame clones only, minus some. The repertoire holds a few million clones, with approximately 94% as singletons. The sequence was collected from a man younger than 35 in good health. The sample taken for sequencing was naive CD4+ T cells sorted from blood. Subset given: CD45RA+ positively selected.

The CDR3 loop is CASSLSGGNTGELFF. The DNA for the CDR3 is TGTGCCAGCAGCTTATCCGGGGGGAACACCGGGGAGCTGTTTTTT. The V call is TRBV11-2, the J call TRBJ2-2, with D tentatively TRBD2 (6 bases). This CDR3 spans 15 amino acids. Germline V lookup: CDR1 SGHAT, CDR2 FQNNGV. Trimming removed 2 bases from V and 1 base from J, with 8 bases in between.